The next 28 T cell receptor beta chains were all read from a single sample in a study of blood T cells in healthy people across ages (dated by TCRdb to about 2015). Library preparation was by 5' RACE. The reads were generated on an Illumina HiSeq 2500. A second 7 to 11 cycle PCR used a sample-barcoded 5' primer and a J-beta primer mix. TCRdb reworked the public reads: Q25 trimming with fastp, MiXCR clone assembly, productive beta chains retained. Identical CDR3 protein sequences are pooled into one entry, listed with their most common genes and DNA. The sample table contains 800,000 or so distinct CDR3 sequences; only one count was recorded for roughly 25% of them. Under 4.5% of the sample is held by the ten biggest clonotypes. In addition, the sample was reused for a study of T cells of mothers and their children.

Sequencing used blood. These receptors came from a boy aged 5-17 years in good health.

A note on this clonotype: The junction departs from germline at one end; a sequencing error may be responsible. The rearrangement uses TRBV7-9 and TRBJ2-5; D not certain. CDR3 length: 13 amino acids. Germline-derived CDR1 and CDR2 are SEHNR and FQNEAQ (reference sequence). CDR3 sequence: CAGSAQIRETQYF. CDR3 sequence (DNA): TGTGCCGGCAGCGCGCAGATCCGGGAGACCCAGTACTTC.

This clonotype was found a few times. The CDR3 here is CSVAGTGVDIQYF. The CDR3, as DNA: TGCAGCGTTGCAGGGACAGGGGTAGACATTCAGTACTTC. The chain is built from TRBV29-1 and TRBJ2-4; TRBD1 aligns across 10 bases. CDR3 length: 13 amino acids. Germline lookup yields CDR1 SQVTM and CDR2 ANQGSEA. The V segment lost 4 bases and the J segment 8 bases; nucleotides outside the gene matches: 5.

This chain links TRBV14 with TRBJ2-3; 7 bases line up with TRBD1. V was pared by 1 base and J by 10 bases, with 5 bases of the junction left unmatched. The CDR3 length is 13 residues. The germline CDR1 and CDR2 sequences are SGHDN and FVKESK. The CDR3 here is CASSQVTGVAQYF. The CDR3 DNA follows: TGTGCCAGCAGCCAAGTTACAGGGGTAGCGCAGTATTTT.

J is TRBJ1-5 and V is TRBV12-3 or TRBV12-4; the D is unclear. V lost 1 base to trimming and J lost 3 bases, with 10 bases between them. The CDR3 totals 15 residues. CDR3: CASSLGQVDNQPQHF. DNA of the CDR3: TGTGCCAGCAGTTTAGGGCAGGTAGACAATCAGCCCCAGCATTTT.

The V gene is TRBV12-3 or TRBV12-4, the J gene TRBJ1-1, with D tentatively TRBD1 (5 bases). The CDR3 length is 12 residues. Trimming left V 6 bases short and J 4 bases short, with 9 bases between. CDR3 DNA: TGTGCCAGCAGACCGAGGGGCACTGAAGCTTTCTTT. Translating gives CASRPRGTEAFF.

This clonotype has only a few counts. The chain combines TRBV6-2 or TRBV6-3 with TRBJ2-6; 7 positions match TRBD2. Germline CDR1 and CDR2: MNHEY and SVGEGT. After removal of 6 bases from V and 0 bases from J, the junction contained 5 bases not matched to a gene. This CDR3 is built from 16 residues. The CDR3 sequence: CASRLTGGSGANVLTF. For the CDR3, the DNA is TGTGCCAGCAGATTGACGGGGGGCTCTGGGGCCAACGTCCTGACTTTC.

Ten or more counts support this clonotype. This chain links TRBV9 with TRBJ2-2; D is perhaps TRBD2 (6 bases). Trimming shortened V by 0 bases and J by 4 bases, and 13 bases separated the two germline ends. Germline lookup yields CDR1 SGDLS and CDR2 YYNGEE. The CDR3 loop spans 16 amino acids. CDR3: CASSVASFGGTGELFF. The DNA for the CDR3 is TGTGCCAGCAGCGTAGCTTCGTTCGGGGGCACCGGGGAGCTGTTTTTT.

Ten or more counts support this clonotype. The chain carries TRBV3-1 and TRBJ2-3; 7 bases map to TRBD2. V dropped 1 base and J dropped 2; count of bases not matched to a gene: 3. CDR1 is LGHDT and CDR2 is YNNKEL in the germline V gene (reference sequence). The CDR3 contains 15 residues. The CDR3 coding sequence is TGTGCCAGCAGCCAAGGCGGGAGCCTCACAGATACGCAGTATTTT. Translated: CASSQGGSLTDTQYF.

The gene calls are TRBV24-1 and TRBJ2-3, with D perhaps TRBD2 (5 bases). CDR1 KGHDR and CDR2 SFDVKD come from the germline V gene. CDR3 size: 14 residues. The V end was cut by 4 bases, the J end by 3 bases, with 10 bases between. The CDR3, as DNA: TGTGCCACCAGTGACCCCGGAGGAACAGATACGCAGTATTTT. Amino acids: CATSDPGGTDTQYF.

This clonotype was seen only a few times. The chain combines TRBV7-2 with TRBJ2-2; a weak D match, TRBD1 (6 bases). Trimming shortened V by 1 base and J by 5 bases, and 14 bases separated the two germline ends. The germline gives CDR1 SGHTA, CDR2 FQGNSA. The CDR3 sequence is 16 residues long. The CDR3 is CASSLEQGLGTGELFF. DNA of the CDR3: TGTGCCAGCAGCTTAGAGCAGGGGCTTGGTACCGGGGAGCTGTTTTTT.

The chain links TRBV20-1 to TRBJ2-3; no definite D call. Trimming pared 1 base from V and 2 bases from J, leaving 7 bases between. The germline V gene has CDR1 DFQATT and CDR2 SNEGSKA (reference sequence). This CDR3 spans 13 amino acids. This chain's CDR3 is CSARVLLTDTQYF. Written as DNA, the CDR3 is TGCAGTGCTAGAGTTCTTCTCACAGATACGCAGTATTTT.

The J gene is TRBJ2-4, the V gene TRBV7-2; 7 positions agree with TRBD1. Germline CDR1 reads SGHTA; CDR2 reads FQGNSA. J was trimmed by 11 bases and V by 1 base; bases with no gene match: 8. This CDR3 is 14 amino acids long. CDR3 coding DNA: TGTGCCAGCAGCTTAGTCGGAGACAGGGAACTTCAGTACTTC. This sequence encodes CASSLVGDRELQYF.

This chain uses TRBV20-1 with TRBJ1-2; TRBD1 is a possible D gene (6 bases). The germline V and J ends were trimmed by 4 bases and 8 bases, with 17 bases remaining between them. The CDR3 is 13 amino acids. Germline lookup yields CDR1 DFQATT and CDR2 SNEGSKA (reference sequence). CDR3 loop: CSATPGGGYGYTF. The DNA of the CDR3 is TGCAGTGCTACCCCAGGTGGGGGCTACGGCTACACCTTC.

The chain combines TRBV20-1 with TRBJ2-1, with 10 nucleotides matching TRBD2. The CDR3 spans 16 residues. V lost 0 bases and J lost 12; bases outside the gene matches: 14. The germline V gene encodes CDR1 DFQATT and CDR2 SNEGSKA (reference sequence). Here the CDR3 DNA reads TGCAGTGCTAGAGATCAGGAGACTAGCGGGTTTTGGCGGCAGTTCTTC. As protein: CSARDQETSGFWRQFF.

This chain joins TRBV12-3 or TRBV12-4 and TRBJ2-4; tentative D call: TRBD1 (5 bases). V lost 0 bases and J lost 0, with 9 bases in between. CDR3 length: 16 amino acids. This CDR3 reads CASSLAGRRAKNIQYF. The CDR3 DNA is TGTGCCAGCAGTTTAGCGGGGCGGAGAGCCAAAAACATTCAGTACTTC.

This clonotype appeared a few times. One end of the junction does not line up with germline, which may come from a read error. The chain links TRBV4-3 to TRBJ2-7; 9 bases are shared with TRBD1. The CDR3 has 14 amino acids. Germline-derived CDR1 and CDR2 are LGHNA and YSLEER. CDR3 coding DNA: TGTGCCAGCAGCCACGGGACAGGGACTTACGAGCAGTACTTC. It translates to CASSHGTGTYEQYF.

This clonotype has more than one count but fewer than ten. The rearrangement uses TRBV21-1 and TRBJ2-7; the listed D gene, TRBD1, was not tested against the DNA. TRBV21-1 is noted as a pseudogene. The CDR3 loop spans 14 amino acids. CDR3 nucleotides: TGTGCCAGCAGCAAAGAGGCCCAGGGCTACGAGCAGTACTTC. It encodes CASSKEAQGYEQYF.

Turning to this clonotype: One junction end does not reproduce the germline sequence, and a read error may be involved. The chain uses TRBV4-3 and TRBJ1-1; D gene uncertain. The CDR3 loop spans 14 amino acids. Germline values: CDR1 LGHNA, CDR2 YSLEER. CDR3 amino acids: CASSQAQANIEAFF. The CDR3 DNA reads TGCGCCAGCAGCCAAGCCCAGGCGAACATTGAAGCTTTCTTT.

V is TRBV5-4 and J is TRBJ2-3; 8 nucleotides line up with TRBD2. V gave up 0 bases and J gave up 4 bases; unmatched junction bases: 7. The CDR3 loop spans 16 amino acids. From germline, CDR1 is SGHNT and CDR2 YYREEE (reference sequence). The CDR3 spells CASSLAGGGPSDTQYF. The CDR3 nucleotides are TGTGCCAGCAGCTTGGCCGGCGGGGGGCCCTCAGATACGCAGTATTTT.

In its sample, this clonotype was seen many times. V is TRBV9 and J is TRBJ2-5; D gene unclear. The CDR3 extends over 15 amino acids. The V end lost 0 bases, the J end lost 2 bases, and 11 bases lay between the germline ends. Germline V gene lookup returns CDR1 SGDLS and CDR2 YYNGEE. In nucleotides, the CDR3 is TGTGCCAGCAGCGTAGGTCAGGCGCATCAAGAGACCCAGTACTTC. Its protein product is CASSVGQAHQETQYF.

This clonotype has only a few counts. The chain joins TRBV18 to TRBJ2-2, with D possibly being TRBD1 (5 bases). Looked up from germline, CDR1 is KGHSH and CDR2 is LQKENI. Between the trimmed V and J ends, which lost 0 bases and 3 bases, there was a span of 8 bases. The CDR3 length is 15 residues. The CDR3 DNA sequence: TGTGCCAGCTCACCACCGCAGGGCGACACCGGGGAGCTGTTTTTT. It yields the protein CASSPPQGDTGELFF.

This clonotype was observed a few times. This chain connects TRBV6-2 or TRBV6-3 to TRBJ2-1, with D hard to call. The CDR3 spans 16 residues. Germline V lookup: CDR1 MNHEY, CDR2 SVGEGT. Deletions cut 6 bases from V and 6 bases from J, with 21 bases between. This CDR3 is CASRPIESPGLNEQFF. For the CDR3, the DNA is TGTGCCAGCAGGCCCATTGAGAGTCCCGGGCTCAATGAGCAGTTCTTC.

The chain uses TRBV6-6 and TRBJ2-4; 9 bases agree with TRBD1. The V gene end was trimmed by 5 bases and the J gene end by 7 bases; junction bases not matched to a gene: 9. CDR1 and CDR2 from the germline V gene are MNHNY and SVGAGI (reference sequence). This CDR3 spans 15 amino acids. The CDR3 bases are TGTGCCAGCAGTCCCCAGGACAGGGGAGGCAACATTCAGTACTTC. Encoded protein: CASSPQDRGGNIQYF.

The CDR3 coding sequence is TGTGCCAGTAGTATGGGGACAGCCTATGGCTACACCTTC. Translated: CASSMGTAYGYTF. This sequence joins TRBV19 and TRBJ1-2; TRBD1 aligns across 7 bases. This CDR3 region has 13 residues. Looked up from germline, CDR1 is LNHDA and CDR2 is SQIVND (reference sequence). V lost 3 bases and J lost 4; bases outside the gene matches: 2.

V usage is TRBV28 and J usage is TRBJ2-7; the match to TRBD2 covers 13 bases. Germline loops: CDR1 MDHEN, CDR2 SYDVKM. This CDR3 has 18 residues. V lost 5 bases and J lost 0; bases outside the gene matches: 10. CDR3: CASSPWTSGGAPSYEQYF. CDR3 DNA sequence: TGTGCCAGCAGTCCCTGGACTAGCGGGGGAGCCCCCTCCTACGAGCAGTACTTC.

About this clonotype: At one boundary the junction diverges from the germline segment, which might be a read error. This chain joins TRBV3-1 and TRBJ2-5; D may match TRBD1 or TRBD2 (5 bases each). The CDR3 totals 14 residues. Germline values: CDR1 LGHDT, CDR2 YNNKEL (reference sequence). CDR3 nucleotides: TGTGCCAGCAGTCCGAGGGGTTTCCAAGAGACCCAGTCCTTC. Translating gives CASSPRGFQETQSF.

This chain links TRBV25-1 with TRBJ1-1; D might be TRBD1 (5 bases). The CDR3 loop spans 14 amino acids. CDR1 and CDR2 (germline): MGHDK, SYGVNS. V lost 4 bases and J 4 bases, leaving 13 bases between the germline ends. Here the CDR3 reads CASSVAGTGTEAFF. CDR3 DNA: TGTGCCAGCAGTGTTGCAGGGACGGGCACTGAAGCTTTCTTT. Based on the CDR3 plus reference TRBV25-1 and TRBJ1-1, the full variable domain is EADIYQTPRYLVIGTGKKITLECSQTMGHDKMYWYQQDPGMELHLIHYSYGVNSTEKGDLSSESTVSRIRTEHFPLTLESARPSHTSQYLCASSVAGTGTEAFFGQGTRLTVV.

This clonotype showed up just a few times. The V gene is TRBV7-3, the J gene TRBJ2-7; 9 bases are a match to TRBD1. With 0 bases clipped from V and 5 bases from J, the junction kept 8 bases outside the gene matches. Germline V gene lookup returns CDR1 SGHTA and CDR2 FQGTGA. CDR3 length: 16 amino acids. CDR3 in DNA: TGTGCCAGCAGCTTAACTGCAGGGACAGGGCAAAACGAGCAGTACTTC. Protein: CASSLTAGTGQNEQYF.